Presented here are 19 T cell receptor beta chains from one specimen sequenced in a study of blood T cell repertoires in COVID-19. Measured with immunoSEQ multiplex PCR; TCRdb has only the in-frame clones, and not every one. The table lists about 70,000 clones, roughly 87% of them singletons, with approximately 19% in the top ten. Source material: peripheral blood. These receptor sequences come from a woman of 80 years or more with acute or convalescent COVID-19.

V and J are TRBV5-4 and TRBJ2-7; 8 positions agree with TRBD1. Germline trimming cut 1 base from V and 2 bases from J; bases unmatched to any gene: 5. CDR3 length equals 15 residues. The germline V gene has CDR1 SGHNT and CDR2 YYREEE (reference sequence). The CDR3 spells CASSLTGGLAYEQYF. The CDR3 coding sequence is TGTGCCAGCAGCTTGACAGGGGGATTGGCCTACGAGCAGTACTTC.

This sequence joins TRBV7-8 and TRBJ1-4, with D hard to call. Per germline, CDR1 SGHVS and CDR2 FQNEAQ. The CDR3 covers 14 residues. The V and J ends lost 5 bases and 0 bases respectively, with 7 bases between them. The CDR3 sequence: CASSLFSTNEKLFF. For the CDR3, the DNA is TGTGCCAGCAGCCTATTCTCAACTAATGAAAAACTGTTTTTT. Using reference TRBV7-8 and TRBJ1-4 for the parts outside the CDR3, the full variable domain is GAGVSQSPRYKVAKRGQDVALRCDPISGHVSLFWYQQALGQGPEFLTYFQNEAQLDKSGLPSDRFFAERPEGSVSTLKIQRTQQEDSAVYLCASSLFSTNEKLFFGSGTQLSVL.

The rearrangement links TRBV9 to TRBJ1-2; 10 bases line up with TRBD1. Germline CDR1 reads SGDLS; CDR2 reads YYNGEE. The CDR3 covers 13 residues. V gave up 6 bases and J gave up 5 bases; unmatched junction bases: 4. CDR3 nucleotides: TGTGCCAGCAAAAGGACAGGGGGTTATGGCTACACCTTC. It specifies CASKRTGGYGYTF.

V and J are TRBV27 and TRBJ1-6, with TRBD1 identical over 8 bases. V shed 7 bases, J shed 7 bases, and the junction held 9 bases outside the gene matches. This CDR3 spans 15 amino acids. Per germline, CDR1 MNHEY and CDR2 SMNVEV (reference sequence). In DNA form, the CDR3 reads TGTGCCAGCAAACAGGACAGGGTAATCAATTCACCCCTCCACTTT. This codes for CASKQDRVINSPLHF.

This chain uses TRBV6-2 or TRBV6-3 with TRBJ2-5; 10 bases are shared with TRBD2. V was pared by 5 bases and J by 4 bases, with 7 bases of the junction left unmatched. The length of the CDR3 is 15 residues. Germline lookup yields CDR1 MNHEY and CDR2 SVGEGT. This CDR3 is CASSPGLAGGETQYF. For the CDR3, the DNA is TGTGCCAGCAGTCCCGGTTTAGCGGGGGGAGAGACCCAGTACTTC.

The chain links TRBV28 to TRBJ1-1; the D is unclear. Trimming cost V 6 bases and J 4 bases, with 21 bases left between them. Per germline, CDR1 MDHEN and CDR2 SYDVKM. CDR3 length: 16 amino acids. CDR3 DNA sequence: TGTGCCAGCAGCTTACCCTACTCCTACGGGAGCACTGAAGCTTTCTTT. This codes for CASSLPYSYGSTEAFF.

The V gene is TRBV19, the J gene TRBJ1-2; D possibly corresponds to TRBD1 (6 bases). CDR3 length: 15 amino acids. Germline values: CDR1 LNHDA, CDR2 SQIVND (reference sequence). Trimming pared 6 bases from V and 1 base from J, leaving 15 bases between. The CDR3 DNA reads as TGTGCCAGTAGATCGGGACAAATCAATAACTATGGCTACACCTTC. As protein: CASRSGQINNYGYTF.

V is TRBV5-4 and J is TRBJ1-6, with D unresolved. V shed 4 bases and J shed 7 bases, with 15 bases lying between them. The CDR3 length is 15 residues. Germline CDR1 reads SGHNT; CDR2 reads YYREEE (reference sequence). The CDR3 coding sequence is TGTGCCAGCAGCCCACGGGAAGGGAGGAATTCACCCCTCCACTTT. Translated, it gives CASSPREGRNSPLHF.

The chain combines TRBV7-8 with TRBJ2-1, with TRBD2 as a possible D gene (6 bases). The V gene lost 4 bases and the J gene lost 2 bases, with 9 bases spanning the gap. Germline V lookup: CDR1 SGHVS, CDR2 FQNEAQ. This CDR3 is built from 14 residues. CDR3 loop: CASSSTRTYNEQFF. The CDR3 nucleotides are TGTGCCAGCAGCTCGACTAGAACCTACAATGAGCAGTTCTTC.

The CDR3 coding sequence is TGTGCCAGCAGTGGCGGGGGCAAGGGGAATTCACCCCTCCACTTT. It codes for CASSGGGKGNSPLHF. The chain uses TRBV2 and TRBJ1-6, with D perhaps matching TRBD1 (6 bases). In germline, CDR1 is SNHLY, CDR2 FYNNEI. The CDR3 covers 15 residues. V lost 4 bases to trimming and J lost 7 bases, with 14 bases between them.

The chain recombines TRBV11-2 with TRBJ2-5, with no clear D. There are 16 residues in the CDR3. Germline-derived CDR1 and CDR2 are SGHAT and FQNNGV. V lost 4 bases to trimming and J lost 2 bases, with 17 bases between them. CDR3 bases: TGTGCCAGCAGCTCTTTCGGGTGGCAAAAACAAGAGACCCAGTACTTC. Amino acids: CASSSFGWQKQETQYF.

The chain combines TRBV28 with TRBJ2-1, with TRBD2 identical over 11 bases. Germline V gene lookup returns CDR1 MDHEN and CDR2 SYDVKM. The CDR3 extends over 17 amino acids. Germline trimming cut 4 bases from V and 10 bases from J; bases unmatched to any gene: 15. The chain's CDR3 is CASSSPSLGTSGGEQFF. The CDR3 DNA follows: TGTGCCAGCAGTTCCCCCTCCCTAGGGACTAGCGGAGGGGAGCAGTTCTTC. The full variable domain, with the rest looked up from reference TRBV28 and TRBJ2-1, is DVKVTQSSRYLVKRTGEKVFLECVQDMDHENMFWYRQDPGLGLRLIYFSYDVKMKEKGDIPEGYSVSREKKERFSLILESASTNQTSMYLCASSSPSLGTSGGEQFFGPGTRLTVL.

V and J are TRBV7-8 and TRBJ2-5, with TRBD2 matching 8 bases. The CDR3 runs 17 residues. Germline V gene data show CDR1 as SGHVS and CDR2 as FQNEAQ. J was trimmed by 5 bases and V by 5 bases; bases with no gene match: 16. CDR3 in amino acids: CASSIGAQPLAGETQYF. DNA of the CDR3: TGTGCCAGCAGCATAGGGGCCCAGCCTTTAGCGGGGGAGACCCAGTACTTC.

The CDR3 loop is CASSRELIHEQFF. For the CDR3, the DNA is TGTGCCAGCAGCCGGGAGTTAATCCATGAGCAGTTCTTC. The chain joins TRBV7-9 to TRBJ2-1, with D maybe TRBD2 (6 bases). CDR3 length equals 13 residues. Trimming took off 5 bases at V and 8 bases at J, with 13 bases between the two ends. CDR1 and CDR2 from the germline V gene are SEHNR and FQNEAQ (reference sequence).

The chain is built from TRBV6-5 and TRBJ2-1, with 8 bases that match TRBD2. V shed 5 bases and J 6 bases; nucleotides not matched to a gene: 3. CDR3 length: 13 residues. Germline lookup yields CDR1 MNHEY and CDR2 SVGAGI. In DNA form, the CDR3 reads TGTGCCAGCAGTCTCCGGGAGGGCAATGAGCAGTTCTTC. This sequence encodes CASSLREGNEQFF.

This clone has just one count. J is TRBJ2-1 and V is TRBV6-4; TRBD2 matches at 7 bases. The CDR3 has 15 residues. CDR1 and CDR2 from the germline V gene are MRHNA and SNTAGT. The V segment lost 2 bases and the J segment 2 bases; nucleotides outside the gene matches: 3. The CDR3 sequence is CASSDEAGAYNEQFF. CDR3 nucleotides: TGTGCCAGCAGTGACGAGGCGGGGGCCTACAATGAGCAGTTCTTC.

The chain carries TRBV10-3 and TRBJ1-5; D not resolved. This CDR3 contains 15 residues. The germline CDR1 and CDR2 sequences are ENHRY and SYGVKD. Trimming cost V 5 bases and J 7 bases, with 18 bases left between them. The CDR3 nucleotides read TGTGCCATCAGTCCGGACGGAGGACCCCCCCAGCCCCAGCATTTT. Its protein is CAISPDGGPPQPQHF.

The chain is built from TRBV11-2 and TRBJ1-1; D is ambiguous. CDR1 is SGHAT and CDR2 is FQNNGV in the germline V gene. CDR3 length: 14 amino acids. Deletions cut 1 base from V and 4 bases from J, with 10 bases between. This CDR3 is CASSLVGGFTEAFF. As DNA, the CDR3 is TGTGCCAGCAGCTTAGTTGGAGGGTTCACTGAAGCTTTCTTT.

This chain joins TRBV19 and TRBJ2-3; 9 positions match TRBD1. V shed 5 bases, J shed 2 bases, and the junction held 8 bases outside the gene matches. The CDR3 contains 16 residues. Germline V gene sequence: CDR1 LNHDA, CDR2 SQIVND (reference sequence). The CDR3 DNA is TGTGCCAGTAGTCCCATCGGGACAGGGAACACAGATACGCAGTATTTT. Residues: CASSPIGTGNTDTQYF.